This T cell receptor beta chain was obtained from a study of PD-1 blockade in mismatch repair-deficient tumors. The CDR3 runs 14 residues. Between the trimmed V and J ends, which lost 3 bases and 4 bases, there was a span of 13 bases. Looked up from germline, CDR1 is MDHEN and CDR2 is SYDVKM. The method was immunoSEQ multiplex PCR; TCRdb's version includes in-frame clones alone and lacks a portion of them. This table has around 14,000 clones, less than 85% appearing once. The time point was: 10-day in vitro stimulation with candidate neoantigen peptide 5. With regard to this clone: Its target is not known.

The material sequenced was cells cultured in vitro, taken from a patient treated with pembrolizumab. The TCR comes from an adult with mismatch repair-deficient cancer. The V and J genes are TRBV28 and TRBJ2-7, with D possibly being TRBD2 (6 bases). Written as DNA, the CDR3 is TGTGCCAGCAGTTTTACCCTCCGGGGGTACGAGCAGTACTTC. Its protein is CASSFTLRGYEQYF.